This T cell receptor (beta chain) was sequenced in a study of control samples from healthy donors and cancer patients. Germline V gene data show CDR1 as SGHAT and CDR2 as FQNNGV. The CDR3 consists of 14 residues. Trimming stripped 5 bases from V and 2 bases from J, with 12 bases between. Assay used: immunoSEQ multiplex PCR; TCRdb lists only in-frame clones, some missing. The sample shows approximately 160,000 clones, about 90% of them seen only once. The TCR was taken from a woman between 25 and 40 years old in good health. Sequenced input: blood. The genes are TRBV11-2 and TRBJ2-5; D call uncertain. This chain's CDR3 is CASSLFSGQETQYF. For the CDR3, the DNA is TGTGCCAGCAGCCTATTCTCAGGTCAAGAGACCCAGTACTTC. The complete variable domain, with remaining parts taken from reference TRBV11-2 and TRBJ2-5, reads EAGVAQSPRYKIIEKRQSVAFWCNPISGHATLYWYQQILGQGPKLLIQFQNNGVVDDSQLPKDRFSAERLKGVDSTLKIQPAKLEDSAVYLCASSLFSGQETQYFGPGTRLLVL.